This is a list of T cell receptor beta chains from one sample in a study of T-cell reconstitution after alpha-beta-depleted transplantation in children. MiXCR, applied by TCRdb to the PCR reads, yields one record per CDR3 protein. The data show about 470,000 distinct CDR3 sequences, approximately 41% seen once. The source material was PBMCs, sampled before TCRalphabeta/CD19-depleted stem cell transplant. These TCRs come from a girl aged 2-15 years with aplastic anemia, due to receive a stem cell transplant. Both conserved end residues are part of each CDR3. The D gene is left open where the match is weak. Some rows have no size entry. The others give once, few or many, or a class for an expanded clone.

d_gene	v_gene	j_gene	abundance	CDR3nt	CDR3aa
NA	TRBV20-1	TRBJ2-5	NA	TGCAGTGCTAGACAGGAAAACCAAGAGACCCAGTACTTC	CSARQENQETQYF
TRBD1	TRBV6-1	TRBJ1-1	once	TGTGCCAGCAGGAGGACAGGGACGGCCTTTGAAGCTTTCTTT	CASRRTGTAFEAFF
TRBD2	TRBV30	TRBJ2-1	NA	TGTGCCTGTAGCGGGGGGGAGCAGTTCTTC	CACSGGEQFF
NA	TRBV4-1	TRBJ2-5	NA	TGCGCCAGCAGCCAAGAACTGGGGGGCAGGGAGACCCAGTACTTC	CASSQELGGRETQYF
NA	TRBV11-2	TRBJ2-7	NA	TGTGCCAGCAGCTTCCGTTTGGCTAGCTACGAGCAGTACTTC	CASSFRLASYEQYF
NA	TRBV7-2	TRBJ1-1	few	TGTGCCAGCACCCAACCCGGGTACACTGAAGCTTTCTTT	CASTQPGYTEAFF
TRBD1	TRBV28	TRBJ1-5	NA	TGTGCCAGCAGTTCGTCGACAGGGAACCAGCCCCAGCATTTT	CASSSSTGNQPQHF
TRBD1	TRBV15	TRBJ2-7	once	TGTGCCACCAGCAGACGGGACAGGTCCTACGAGCAGTACTTC	CATSRRDRSYEQYF
NA	TRBV7-2	TRBJ2-5	NA	TGTGCCAGCAGCTTAGTGGGCAGCTTCCAAGAGACCCAGTACTTC	CASSLVGSFQETQYF
NA	TRBV5-1	TRBJ2-2	few	TGCGCCAGCAGCTTAGGGACACCCACCGGGGAGCTGTTTTTT	CASSLGTPTGELFF
NA	TRBV15	TRBJ2-3	few	TGTGCCACCAGCAGGGGGGGAGGCACAGATACGCAGTATTTT	CATSRGGGTDTQYF
TRBD2	TRBV20-1	TRBJ2-2	many	TGCAGTGCTAGAGATACTAGCGCCGGGGAGCTGTTTTTT	CSARDTSAGELFF
TRBD1	TRBV5-5	TRBJ2-5	few	TGTGCCAGCAGCCCTTGGACAGGGGGTAGGGAGACCCAGTACTTC	CASSPWTGGRETQYF
TRBD2	TRBV10-3	TRBJ2-7	few	TGTGCCATCGGTGGACTAGCGGGCGGGTCCGGGTACGAGCAGTACTTC	CAIGGLAGGSGYEQYF
TRBD2	TRBV20-1	TRBJ2-1	NA	TGCAGTGCTAGTGGGACTAACTACAATGAGCAGTTCTTC	CSASGTNYNEQFF
TRBD1	TRBV5-1	TRBJ2-1	NA	TGCGCCAGCAGCTGGGACGGACAGGGTGTGTACAATGAGCAGTTCTTC	CASSWDGQGVYNEQFF
TRBD2	TRBV4-2	TRBJ2-1	NA	TGTGCCAGCAGCCAAGAATTAGGACTAGCGTCTTACAATGAGCAGTTCTTC	CASSQELGLASYNEQFF
NA	TRBV30	TRBJ2-7	NA	TGTGCCTGGTCCAGGGGCCCCTACGAGCAGTACTTC	CAWSRGPYEQYF
TRBD2	TRBV12-3/TRBV12-4	TRBJ2-7	NA	TGTGCCAGCAGTTCCCGGACTAGCGGCTACGAGCAGTACTTC	CASSSRTSGYEQYF
NA	TRBV20-1	TRBJ2-1	many	TGCAGTGCGCCAGTCGGCTGGAGATACAATGAGCAGTTCTTC	CSAPVGWRYNEQFF
TRBD2	TRBV5-1	TRBJ2-7	NA	TGCGCCAGCAGCTTGGTAACGGGAGGGCCCCACGAGCAGTACTTC	CASSLVTGGPHEQYF
NA	TRBV7-7	TRBJ2-2	NA	TGTGCCAGCAGCTCCACAGAATTGAACACCGGGGAGCTGTTTTTT	CASSSTELNTGELFF
TRBD2	TRBV9	TRBJ2-1	NA	TGTGCCAGCAGCGTAGGAGGCGGGAGGGGAAATGAGCAGTTCTTC	CASSVGGGRGNEQFF
TRBD2	TRBV9	TRBJ2-1	NA	TGTGCCAGCAGCGTAACGATTAGCGGGTCGGGGAATGAGCAGTTCTTC	CASSVTISGSGNEQFF
TRBD2	TRBV11-2	TRBJ2-1	many	TGTGCCAGCAGCTTGCTAGCGGGAGCAGATGAGCAGTTCTTC	CASSLLAGADEQFF
NA	TRBV27	TRBJ2-7	many	TGTGCCAGCAGTTCAACGGGAATAACCTACGAGCAGTACTTC	CASSSTGITYEQYF
NA	TRBV19	TRBJ1-1	NA	TGTGCCAGTAGTTCAAACAGGGAGGGGACTGAAGCTTTCTTT	CASSSNREGTEAFF
NA	TRBV28	TRBJ2-5	NA	TGTGCCAGCAGTTTCATCCGGGGTATGGGAGAGACCCAGTACTTC	CASSFIRGMGETQYF
NA	TRBV28	TRBJ2-7	NA	TGTGCCAGCAGACCCAGTACGTACGAGCAGTACTTC	CASRPSTYEQYF
TRBD1	TRBV5-6	TRBJ2-2	NA	TGTGCCAGCAGCTTGCTCGGACAGGGTAACGCCGGGGAGCTGTTTTTT	CASSLLGQGNAGELFF
TRBD2	TRBV7-3	TRBJ2-1	many	TGTGCCAGCAGCTTAACTCCCCTTAGCGGGAGGCTAAATGAGCAGTTCTTC	CASSLTPLSGRLNEQFF
NA	TRBV20-1	TRBJ2-3	NA	TGCAGTGCTAGCTTGACCGGGGTCCAGGATACGCAGTATTTT	CSASLTGVQDTQYF
TRBD2	TRBV20-1	TRBJ2-7	few	TGCAGTGCTAGAGATCCTGGACTAGCGGGATTCTACGAGCAGTACTTC	CSARDPGLAGFYEQYF
NA	TRBV28	TRBJ2-7	NA	TGTGCCAGCAGTACAGTCTTTTCCTCCTACGAGCAGTACTTC	CASSTVFSSYEQYF
TRBD1	TRBV7-8	TRBJ2-1	NA	TGTGCCAGCACTCTTAGACAGGGCAATGAGCAGTTCTTC	CASTLRQGNEQFF